A single sample is the source of the 25 T cell receptor beta chains below, sequenced in a study of T cells in localized non-small cell lung cancer. Assay: immunoSEQ multiplex PCR; the TCRdb copy retains only in-frame clones and omits some. The sample yields about 40,000 clones, approximately 83% seen once. The sample was peripheral blood, taken before any cancer treatment. Source of these receptors: a man between 40 and 69 years old with stage I lung adenocarcinoma.

The rearrangement uses TRBV6-1 and TRBJ1-1; D not resolved. Germline V gene lookup returns CDR1 MNHNS and CDR2 SASEGT. The CDR3 covers 13 residues. V was shortened by 7 bases and J by 2 bases, with 11 bases between the two germline ends. This CDR3 is CASMMVINTEAFF. CDR3 DNA: TGTGCCAGCATGATGGTAATTAACACTGAAGCTTTCTTT.

The rearrangement joins TRBV11-2 to TRBJ1-1; 9 positions match TRBD1. Germline CDR1 is SGHAT and CDR2 is FQNNGV. CDR3 size: 13 residues. J lost 2 bases, V lost 6 bases, and 1 base had no gene match. The chain's CDR3 is CASRDRGNTEAFF. The CDR3 nucleotides read TGTGCCAGCAGGGACAGGGGTAACACTGAAGCTTTCTTT.

This clone was seen a few times. The chain joins TRBV11-2 to TRBJ2-2; D unresolved. The CDR3 is 15 amino acids. V was trimmed by 2 bases and J by 0 bases, leaving 7 bases between them. Per the germline V gene, CDR1 is SGHAT and CDR2 is FQNNGV. CDR3 protein: CASSLLQPNTGELFF. Written as DNA, the CDR3 is TGTGCCAGCAGCTTACTACAGCCGAACACCGGGGAGCTGTTTTTT.

The V gene is TRBV29-1, the J gene TRBJ2-5, with TRBD2 identical over 11 bases. V lost 4 bases to trimming and J lost 0 bases; unmatched junction nucleotides: 7. This CDR3 region has 16 residues. Germline-derived CDR1 and CDR2 are SQVTM and ANQGSEA. CDR3 protein: CSVGPRTSGHQETQYF. CDR3 sequence (DNA): TGCAGCGTTGGGCCGCGGACTAGCGGGCACCAAGAGACCCAGTACTTC. Complete variable domain (other parts from reference TRBV29-1 and TRBJ2-5): SAVISQKPSRDICQRGTSLTIQCQVDSQVTMMFWYRQQPGQSLTLIATANQGSEATYESGFVIDKFPISRPNLTFSTLTVSNMSPEDSSIYLCSVGPRTSGHQETQYFGPGTRLLVL.

This clone was counted a single time. The chain recombines TRBV5-4 with TRBJ2-6; D may be TRBD1 (5 bases). Germline V gives CDR1 SGHNT, CDR2 YYREEE (reference sequence). The CDR3 loop spans 15 amino acids. V gave up 1 base and J gave up 2 bases, with 7 bases separating them. The CDR3 DNA reads as TGTGCCAGCAGCTTGCAGGGTCCTGGGGCCAACGTCCTGACTTTC. It translates to CASSLQGPGANVLTF.

The gene calls are TRBV7-2 and TRBJ2-5; weak D call: TRBD2 (6 bases). Germline CDR1 is SGHTA and CDR2 is FQGNSA. V lost 5 bases, J lost 2 bases, and 15 bases lay in between. The CDR3 runs to 15 residues. The CDR3 spells CASSPGLRGQETQYF. The CDR3 coding sequence is TGTGCCAGCAGCCCTGGTTTACGGGGGCAAGAGACCCAGTACTTC.

This clone was picked up one time. CDR3 protein: CASSRGQVTEAFF. CDR3 DNA sequence: TGTGCCAGCAGTCGGGGACAGGTAACTGAAGCTTTCTTT. The chain employs TRBV6-5 and TRBJ1-1, with TRBD1 identical over 8 bases. With 5 bases clipped from V and 5 bases from J, the junction kept 4 bases outside the gene matches. The CDR3 consists of 13 residues. Germline CDR1 and CDR2: MNHEY and SVGAGI.

The chain employs TRBV18 and TRBJ2-5; D assignment may be TRBD1 or TRBD2 (5 bases each). Matching the DNA end better, TRBJ2-7 makes the J call doubtful. Germline-derived CDR1 and CDR2 are KGHSH and LQKENI. This CDR3 spans 14 amino acids. CDR3 coding DNA: TGTGCCAGCTCACCGGGGGAAATCCAATACGAGCAGTACTTC. Translation: CASSPGEIQYEQYF.

This chain links TRBV7-2 with TRBJ2-6; no reliable D call. V was cut by 4 bases and J by 2 bases, with 9 bases left in between. The CDR3 runs 15 residues. In germline, CDR1 is SGHTA, CDR2 FQGNSA. The CDR3 nucleotides read TGTGCCAGCAGCTATCGGTTTGCTGGGGCCAACGTCCTGACTTTC. Translated, it gives CASSYRFAGANVLTF. The full variable domain, its missing parts supplied by reference TRBV7-2 and TRBJ2-6, is GAGVSQSPSNKVTEKGKDVELRCDPISGHTALYWYRQSLGQGLEFLIYFQGNSAPDKSGLPSDRFSAERTGGSVSTLTIQRTQQEDSAVYLCASSYRFAGANVLTFGAGSRLTVL.

The chain employs TRBV4-2 and TRBJ2-1; TRBD2 aligns across 7 bases. The CDR3 consists of 17 residues. V trimming: 1 base; J trimming: 2 bases; junction bases outside the gene matches: 8. Looked up from germline, CDR1 is LGHNA and CDR2 is YNFKEQ. CDR3 sequence reads: CASSQVLSGGTYNEQFF. CDR3 bases: TGTGCCAGCAGCCAAGTTCTGTCGGGAGGTACCTACAATGAGCAGTTCTTC.

Written as DNA, the CDR3 is TGCGCCAGCAGCTTGGAGGTGTCCAACACTGAAGCTTTCTTT. Translating gives CASSLEVSNTEAFF. V usage is TRBV5-1 and J usage is TRBJ1-1; D is unclear. With 0 bases removed from V and 2 bases from J, the gap between germline ends came to 8 bases. The CDR3 sequence is 14 residues long. The germline gives CDR1 SGHRS, CDR2 YFSETQ.

This chain joins TRBV5-1 and TRBJ1-2; TRBD1 matches at 7 bases. There are 15 residues in the CDR3. Trimming at V came to 4 bases and at J to 9 bases, leaving 15 bases not matched to a gene. Germline V CDR1 and CDR2: SGHRS, YFSETQ. The CDR3 DNA is TGCGCCAGCAGCCCTAGGGACAGAAGTCCCCCTAGCTACACCTTC. This translates into CASSPRDRSPPSYTF.

This clone was seen only once. This chain uses TRBV7-8 with TRBJ1-2; D gene ambiguous. Germline V gene sequence: CDR1 SGHVS, CDR2 FQNEAQ. V shed 4 bases and J shed 7 bases, with 16 bases lying between them. This CDR3 spans 14 amino acids. This CDR3 reads CASSSTPEGSGYTF. In nucleotides, the CDR3 is TGTGCCAGCAGCTCGACGCCCGAGGGAAGTGGCTACACCTTC.

This clone was recorded once. The genes are TRBV23-1 and TRBJ2-5; the D gene is possibly TRBD2 (6 bases). TRBV23-1 has ORF status, its function being uncertain. Trimming took 7 bases from V and 5 from J, leaving 23 bases between them. The CDR3 extends over 16 amino acids. The CDR3 DNA reads as TGCGCCAGCATCCTTCCCGAGTCGGGAGTGGTCGAGACCCAGTACTTC. The encoded protein is CASILPESGVVETQYF.

The DNA for the CDR3 is TGTGCCAGCAGCCAGCCCGACAGGGGGGGGACCGGGGAGCTGTTTTTT. Its translation is CASSQPDRGGTGELFF. The chain joins TRBV4-2 to TRBJ2-2; 9 bases are shared with TRBD1. V was clipped by 3 bases and J by 5 bases; unmatched bases: 7. CDR3 length equals 16 residues. Germline CDR1 and CDR2: LGHNA and YNFKEQ.

This chain links TRBV20-1 with TRBJ1-1, with D hard to call. The germline V gene has CDR1 DFQATT and CDR2 SNEGSKA (reference sequence). This CDR3 has 11 residues. V was cut by 0 bases and J by 1 base, with 0 bases left in between. The CDR3 bases are TGCAGTGCTAGAGAGAACACTGAAGCTTTCTTT. It translates to CSARENTEAFF.

The rearrangement joins TRBV6-4 to TRBJ2-7, with D possibly TRBD1 on 5 matching bases. CDR3 length: 14 amino acids. The ends were cut back, 7 bases at V and 2 bases at J, with 15 bases in the middle. CDR1 and CDR2 from the germline V gene are MRHNA and SNTAGT. As DNA, the CDR3 is TGTGCCAGCACCGCTAGGCCAGGGACCTACGAGCAGTACTTC. It specifies CASTARPGTYEQYF.

The V and J genes are TRBV6-7 and TRBJ2-2; no clear D gene. TRBV6-7 is labeled an ORF, and its function is uncertain. The CDR3 runs 12 residues. The V end was cut by 7 bases, the J end by 9 bases, with 12 bases between. The CDR3 here is CASKLLHRELFF. The CDR3 nucleotides read TGTGCCAGCAAGCTACTTCACCGGGAGCTGTTTTTT.

The genes are TRBV28 and TRBJ1-2; D perhaps matches TRBD1 (5 bases). CDR1 MDHEN and CDR2 SYDVKM come from the germline V gene. Trimming pared 10 bases from V and 4 bases from J, leaving 13 bases between. The CDR3 runs 12 residues. CDR3 sequence (DNA): TGTGCCACCAGGGCGGCGGGCTATGGCTACACCTTC. This translates into CATRAAGYGYTF.

V gene TRBV30 combines with J gene TRBJ2-3, with 11 bases identical to TRBD2. The CDR3 covers 14 residues. CDR1 and CDR2 from the germline V gene are GTSNPN and SVGIG (reference sequence). V gave up 3 bases and J gave up 4 bases; unmatched junction bases: 3. The CDR3 loop is CAWRGTSGPDTQYF. CDR3 nucleotide sequence: TGTGCCTGGAGAGGGACTAGCGGACCAGATACGCAGTATTTT.

The rearrangement uses TRBV16 and TRBJ1-1; D is ambiguous. This CDR3 is 11 amino acids long. V lost 1 base to trimming and J lost 8 bases, with 5 bases between them. CDR1 and CDR2 from the germline V gene are KGHSY and FQNENV. CDR3 bases: TGTGCCAGCAGCCAATACAGAGAAGCTTTCTTT. Protein: CASSQYREAFF. Supplemented by reference TRBV16 and TRBJ1-1, the full variable domain reads GEEVAQTPKHLVRGEGQKAKLYCAPIKGHSYVFWYQQVLKNEFKFLISFQNENVFDETGMPKERFSAKCLPNSPCSLEIQATKLEDSAVYFCASSQYREAFFGQGTRLTVV.

This clone was seen a single time. This chain joins TRBV6-5 and TRBJ1-2, with D possibly being TRBD1 (6 bases). Per the germline V gene, CDR1 is MNHEY and CDR2 is SVGAGI. Trimming took off 6 bases at V and 7 bases at J, with 12 bases between the two ends. There are 12 residues in the CDR3. CDR3 amino acids: CASRSPGVGYTF. DNA for the CDR3: TGTGCCAGCAGGTCACCAGGGGTTGGCTACACCTTC.

The chain uses TRBV9 and TRBJ2-1; 7 nucleotides align to TRBD2. In germline, CDR1 is SGDLS, CDR2 YYNGEE. The J segment lost 9 bases and the V segment lost 0 bases, leaving 9 bases of the junction unmatched. This CDR3 has 15 residues. The DNA of the CDR3 is TGTGCCAGCAGCGTAGAAGGGCTAGCGGCGGGTGAGCAGTTCTTC. Its protein is CASSVEGLAAGEQFF.

This chain connects TRBV27 to TRBJ1-2; a possible D gene is TRBD1 (5 bases). V lost 3 bases and J 5 bases, leaving 10 bases between the germline ends. Germline CDR1 is MNHEY and CDR2 is SMNVEV (reference sequence). The CDR3 extends over 13 amino acids. CDR3 in DNA: TGTGCCAGCAGTTTGGGGACCGCGTATGGCTACACCTTC. The encoded protein is CASSLGTAYGYTF.

The genes are TRBV29-1 and TRBJ2-7; weak D call: TRBD2 (5 bases). Germline CDR1 reads SQVTM; CDR2 reads ANQGSEA. V was shortened by 3 bases and J by 2 bases, with 11 bases between the two germline ends. The CDR3 runs to 13 residues. The CDR3 region is CSVELDLTYEQYF. CDR3 coding DNA: TGCAGCGTTGAGCTGGACTTAACCTACGAGCAGTACTTC.